The clone carrying this TCR beta chain has only a few counts. One junction end does not reproduce the germline sequence, and a read error may be involved. This specimen belongs to a study of T cells in Graves' hyperthyroidism and ophthalmopathy. Amplified regions were TCR beta CDR3 sequences from RNA transcripts. The HTBI primer set drove a first-round RT-PCR of the TCR CDR3. TCRdb called the multiplex PCR reads again in MiXCR, with one record for every CDR3 protein. Of 700,000 to 850,000 distinct CDR3 sequences listed, over 35% are singletons. The germline V gene has CDR1 ENHRY and CDR2 SYGVKD. This CDR3 has 11 amino acids.

The source is a woman aged 40 to 50 with Graves' hyperthyroidism. The chain uses TRBV10-3 and TRBJ2-6; D is possibly TRBD2 (5 bases). What was sequenced was blood. CDR3 DNA sequence: TGTGCCATCAGCGGGGACAACGTCCTGACTTTC. Its protein is CAISGDNVLTF.